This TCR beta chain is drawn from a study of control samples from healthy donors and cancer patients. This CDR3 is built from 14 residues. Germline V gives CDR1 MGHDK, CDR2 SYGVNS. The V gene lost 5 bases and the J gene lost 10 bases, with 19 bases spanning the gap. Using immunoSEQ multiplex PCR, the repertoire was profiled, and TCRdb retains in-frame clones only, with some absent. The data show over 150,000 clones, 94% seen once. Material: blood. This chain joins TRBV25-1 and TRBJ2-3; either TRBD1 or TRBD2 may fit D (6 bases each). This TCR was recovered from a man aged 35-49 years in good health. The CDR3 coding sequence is TGTGCCAGCAGTCTAGGGGGGCAAAAAGCTGCGCAGTATTTT. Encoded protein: CASSLGGQKAAQYF.